One sample yielded the 17 T cell receptor beta chains listed below, sequenced in a study of CD8 T cells in Susac syndrome. RNA, at 0.5 to 1 ug, was reverse transcribed with random hexamers. TCRdb re-analysed the immunoSEQ multiplex PCR reads in MiXCR, keeping a single row per CDR3 protein. Of approximately 270,000 distinct CDR3 sequences detected, 90% to 95% appear once; the ten largest clones hold around 0.07%. Material: CD4+ T cells from PBMCs. These receptors originate from a human donor with multiple sclerosis.

The J gene is TRBJ2-7, the V gene TRBV12-3 or TRBV12-4; 9 nucleotides agree with TRBD1. Losses at the gene ends were 4 bases for V and 2 bases for J; bases not matched to a gene: 6. The CDR3 sequence is 15 residues long. CDR3 sequence: CASSSPRDRAYEQYF. In DNA, the CDR3 is TGTGCCAGCAGTTCCCCCAGGGACAGGGCCTACGAGCAGTACTTC.

The chain couples TRBV6-2 or TRBV6-3 to TRBJ2-7, with TRBD1 matching 7 bases. V gave up 2 bases and J gave up 3 bases; unmatched junction bases: 4. The CDR3 totals 14 residues. Germline V gene lookup returns CDR1 MNHEY and CDR2 SVGEGT. This chain's CDR3 is CASSYRQGIYEQYF. As DNA, the CDR3 is TGTGCCAGCAGTTACCGACAGGGAATCTACGAGCAGTACTTC.

This clonotype came up a few times. The rearrangement uses TRBV7-3 and TRBJ1-2; D is undetermined. V lost 5 bases to trimming and J lost 4 bases, with 11 bases between them. The germline gives CDR1 SGHTA, CDR2 FQGTGA. There are 13 residues in the CDR3. The CDR3 reads CASSRDGSYGYTF. For the CDR3, the DNA is TGTGCCAGCAGCCGCGACGGGAGCTATGGCTACACCTTC.

The V gene is TRBV5-1, the J gene TRBJ2-1; 8 nucleotides match TRBD1. Germline V CDR1 and CDR2: SGHRS, YFSETQ. The CDR3 runs to 16 residues. V dropped 1 base and J dropped 5; count of bases not matched to a gene: 8. CDR3 loop: CASSLFLDRADNEQFF. The CDR3 bases are TGCGCCAGCAGCTTGTTTTTGGACAGGGCTGACAATGAGCAGTTCTTC.

The J gene is TRBJ1-4, the V gene TRBV19, with a possible D match to TRBD1 (5 bases). The CDR3 totals 14 residues. Germline loops: CDR1 LNHDA, CDR2 SQIVND (reference sequence). Trimming stripped 7 bases from V and 3 bases from J, with 12 bases between. The CDR3, as DNA: TGTGCCAGTAAGGACGGGGCGGCTAATGAAAAACTGTTTTTT. Its translation: CASKDGAANEKLFF.

V is TRBV2 and J is TRBJ2-5; D not certain. CDR1 and CDR2 from the germline V gene are SNHLY and FYNNEI. V lost 4 bases, J lost 5 bases, and 14 bases lay in between. This CDR3 comprises 14 residues. The CDR3: CASSVGRLGETQYF. Written as DNA, the CDR3 is TGTGCCAGCAGTGTTGGCAGGCTTGGGGAGACCCAGTACTTC.

This clonotype was seen a single time. V usage is TRBV20-1 and J usage is TRBJ2-3; D is possibly TRBD2 (6 bases). Germline lookup yields CDR1 DFQATT and CDR2 SNEGSKA (reference sequence). The CDR3 extends over 12 amino acids. The germline V and J ends were trimmed by 3 bases and 4 bases, with 8 bases remaining between them. The CDR3 sequence is CSASGEADTQYF. The DNA of the CDR3 is TGCAGTGCTAGCGGGGAGGCAGATACGCAGTATTTT.

V is TRBV30 and J is TRBJ2-1, with 8 bases fitting TRBD1. CDR1 and CDR2 (germline): GTSNPN, SVGIG (reference sequence). There are 14 residues in the CDR3. V gave up 3 bases and J gave up 5 bases; unmatched junction bases: 6. CDR3: CAWRQRTGNNEQFF. DNA for the CDR3: TGTGCCTGGAGACAAAGGACAGGGAACAATGAGCAGTTCTTC.

The rearrangement joins TRBV7-2 to TRBJ2-4; D could derive from TRBD1 or TRBD2 (5 bases each). Germline V CDR1 and CDR2: SGHTA, FQGNSA. The V end was cut by 1 base, the J end by 0 bases, with 10 bases between. The CDR3 is 16 residues long. CDR3 coding DNA: TGTGCCAGCAGCTTAGGGGGACGAATAGCCAAAAACATTCAGTACTTC. Translated, it gives CASSLGGRIAKNIQYF.

This chain uses TRBV24-1 with TRBJ2-3; D is unclear. The ends were cut back, 3 bases at V and 2 bases at J, with 8 bases in the middle. CDR3 length: 14 residues. The germline V gene has CDR1 KGHDR and CDR2 SFDVKD. The CDR3: CATSDRLSTDTQYF. The DNA for the CDR3 is TGTGCCACCAGTGATCGGCTATCCACAGATACGCAGTATTTT.

The chain carries TRBV3-1 and TRBJ1-2; TRBD1 matches 8 bases. CDR1 and CDR2 from the germline V gene are LGHDT and YNNKEL (reference sequence). With V trimmed by 3 bases and J by 6 bases, 6 bases remained unmatched. The CDR3 contains 14 residues. CDR3 residues: CASSHRTGGNGYTF. Here the CDR3 DNA reads TGTGCCAGCAGCCATCGAACAGGGGGTAATGGCTACACCTTC. The full variable domain, with the rest looked up from reference TRBV3-1 and TRBJ1-2, is DTAVSQTPKYLVTQMGNDKSIKCEQNLGHDTMYWYKQDSKKFLKIMFSYNNKELIINETVPNRFSPKSPDKAHLNLHINSLELGDSAVYFCASSHRTGGNGYTFGSGTRLTVV.

Only one count was recorded for this clonotype. The DNA for the CDR3 is TGCGCCAGCAGTCTTCCGGACAGGGGGCATGACACCGGGGAGCTGTTTTTT. Protein sequence: CASSLPDRGHDTGELFF. V and J are TRBV23-1 and TRBJ2-2; 11 bases align to TRBD1. TRBV23-1 is filed as an ORF, its function uncertain. The V segment lost 4 bases and the J segment 3 bases; nucleotides outside the gene matches: 7. The CDR3 runs 17 residues.

The CDR3 region is CASSLGGVGWQETQYF. The DNA of the CDR3 is TGTGCCAGCAGCTTAGGGGGGGTTGGCTGGCAAGAGACCCAGTACTTC. The V and J genes are TRBV7-2 and TRBJ2-5, with D tentatively TRBD2 (6 bases). V lost 1 base and J 2 bases, leaving 14 bases between the germline ends. This CDR3 has 16 residues. Germline CDR1 and CDR2: SGHTA and FQGNSA.

This chain uses TRBV7-6 with TRBJ1-5; D gene ambiguous. With 1 base removed from V and 0 bases from J, the gap between germline ends came to 10 bases. CDR1 is SGHVS and CDR2 is FNYEAQ in the germline V gene. This CDR3 comprises 16 residues. The CDR3 region is CASSLGGRFSNQPQHF. In DNA, the CDR3 is TGTGCCAGCAGCTTAGGCGGGCGGTTTAGCAATCAGCCCCAGCATTTT.

This sequence joins TRBV15 and TRBJ2-1, with TRBD1 matching over 7 bases. Germline CDR1 reads LNHNV; CDR2 reads YYDKDF (reference sequence). J lost 7 bases, V lost 4 bases, and 16 bases had no gene match. CDR3 length: 17 residues. In nucleotides, the CDR3 is TGTGCCACCAGCATTCGGGAACAGGGGTTAAGTGGAAATGAGCAGTTCTTC. Its protein product is CATSIREQGLSGNEQFF.

The rearrangement joins TRBV3-1 to TRBJ2-7; D is perhaps TRBD1 (6 bases). V dropped 7 bases and J dropped 0 bases, with 13 bases sitting between them. Germline CDR1 is LGHDT and CDR2 is YNNKEL (reference sequence). The CDR3 length is 14 residues. The CDR3 nucleotides read TGTGCCAGCACCCAGGACAGATACTCCTACGAGCAGTACTTC. It encodes CASTQDRYSYEQYF.

This clonotype was detected only once. The genes are TRBV3-1 and TRBJ2-1; 11 bases agree with TRBD2. From germline, CDR1 is LGHDT and CDR2 YNNKEL (reference sequence). The CDR3 sequence is 16 residues long. Trimming cost V 2 bases and J 5 bases; bases outside gene matches: 5. The CDR3, as DNA: TGTGCCAGCAGCCAATCTAGCGGGGGGTATAACAATGAGCAGTTCTTC. This sequence encodes CASSQSSGGYNNEQFF.